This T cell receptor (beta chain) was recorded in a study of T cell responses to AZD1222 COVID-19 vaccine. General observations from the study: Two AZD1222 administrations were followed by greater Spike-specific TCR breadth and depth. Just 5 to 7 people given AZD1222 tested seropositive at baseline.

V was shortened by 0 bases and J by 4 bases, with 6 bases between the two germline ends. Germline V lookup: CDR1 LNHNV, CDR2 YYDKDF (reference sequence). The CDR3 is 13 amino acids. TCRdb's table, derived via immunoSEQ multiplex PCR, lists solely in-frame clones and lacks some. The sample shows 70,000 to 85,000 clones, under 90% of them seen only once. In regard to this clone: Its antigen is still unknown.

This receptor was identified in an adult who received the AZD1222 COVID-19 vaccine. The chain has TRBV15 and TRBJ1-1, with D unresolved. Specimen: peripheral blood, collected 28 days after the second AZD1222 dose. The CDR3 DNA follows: TGTGCCACCAGCAGAGAGCAGCGCACTGAAGCTTTCTTT. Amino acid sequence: CATSREQRTEAFF. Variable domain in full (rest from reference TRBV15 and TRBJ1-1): DAMVIQNPRYQVTQFGKPVTLSCSQTLNHNVMYWYQQKSSQAPKLLFHYYDKDFNNEADTPDNFQSRRPNTSFCFLDIRSPGLGDTAMYLCATSREQRTEAFFGQGTRLTVV.